This entry lists 12 T cell receptor beta chains sequenced from one sample in a study of cytomegalovirus exposure and HLA in healthy donors. 13 Jbeta primers and 60 Vbeta primers were used for the PCR. Clones were sequenced by immunoSEQ multiplex PCR, and TCRdb holds only the in-frame ones, with some missing. The data hold about 160,000 clones, with over 75% observed a single time. The source material was PBMCs. These receptors all stem from a woman between 45 and 65 years old in good health and CMV-seropositive.

The V gene is TRBV7-8, the J gene TRBJ2-7, with TRBD1 identical over 12 bases. The CDR3 has 14 residues. Germline V gene sequence: CDR1 SGHVS, CDR2 FQNEAQ. The junction had 1 base not matched to a gene; V was cut back by 5 bases and J by 2 bases. Written as DNA, the CDR3 is TGTGCCAGCAGCAGGGACAGGGGGCCCTACGAGCAGTACTTC. Residues: CASSRDRGPYEQYF.

The gene calls are TRBV13 and TRBJ2-3; 8 bases map to TRBD2. CDR3 size: 19 residues. V lost 5 bases, J lost 8 bases, and 24 bases stayed unmatched. Per germline, CDR1 PRHDT and CDR2 FYEKMQ (reference sequence). CDR3 in amino acids: CASSPTSPGLAETRGTQYF. CDR3 DNA sequence: TGTGCCAGCAGCCCCACAAGCCCTGGACTAGCTGAAACGAGGGGTACGCAGTATTTT.

The genes are TRBV6-4 and TRBJ1-5; no reliable D call. Trimming pared 7 bases from V and 4 bases from J, leaving 5 bases between. CDR3 length equals 11 residues. CDR1 is MRHNA and CDR2 is SNTAGT in the germline V gene. The CDR3 nucleotides read TGTGCCAGCATACTGAATCAGCCCCAGCATTTT. Amino acids: CASILNQPQHF.

The rearrangement joins TRBV28 to TRBJ2-3; 11 nucleotides line up with TRBD2. The germline CDR1 and CDR2 sequences are MDHEN and SYDVKM. Trimming took 4 bases from V and 2 from J; bases not matched to a gene: 5. The CDR3 contains 16 residues. The CDR3 DNA reads TGTGCCAGCAGTTCCTCGGGACTAGCGGTCACAGATACGCAGTATTTT. Translating it yields CASSSSGLAVTDTQYF.

This clone has a handful of counts. This chain joins TRBV15 and TRBJ1-1; maybe TRBD1 (5 bases). This CDR3 contains 18 residues. CDR1 and CDR2 from the germline V gene are LNHNV and YYDKDF (reference sequence). V lost 0 bases to trimming and J lost 0 bases, with 17 bases between them. CDR3 sequence (DNA): TGTGCCACCAGCAGAGATGGGGCGGGGTGGGAGATGAACACTGAAGCTTTCTTT. Protein sequence: CATSRDGAGWEMNTEAFF.

The chain uses TRBV5-1 and TRBJ1-1; the D gene is possibly TRBD1 (6 bases). Germline V gene sequence: CDR1 SGHRS, CDR2 YFSETQ. The CDR3 length is 14 residues. The V end lost 4 bases, the J end lost 5 bases, and 15 bases lay between the germline ends. The CDR3 region is CASSDLQGKTEAFF. CDR3 DNA: TGCGCCAGCAGCGATCTACAGGGAAAAACTGAAGCTTTCTTT.

This clone was picked up one time. The chain carries TRBV5-1 and TRBJ1-4; weak D call: TRBD1 (6 bases). Germline V gene lookup returns CDR1 SGHRS and CDR2 YFSETQ. The V end was cut by 3 bases, the J end by 6 bases, with 9 bases between. The CDR3 is 13 residues long. CDR3 in amino acids: CASSSQGYEKLFF. The CDR3 DNA sequence: TGCGCCAGCAGCTCACAGGGTTATGAAAAACTGTTTTTT.

The CDR3 DNA is TGCGCCAGCAGCTCGACAGGGGTTCGAGATACGCAGTATTTT. This translates into CASSSTGVRDTQYF. This chain joins TRBV5-1 and TRBJ2-3, with 8 bases fitting TRBD1. CDR1 and CDR2 from the germline V gene are SGHRS and YFSETQ. CDR3 size: 14 residues. The V gene end was trimmed by 3 bases and the J gene end by 5 bases; junction bases not matched to a gene: 5.

This clone was found a few times. The chain has TRBV7-3 and TRBJ2-5; 8 nucleotides match TRBD2. The CDR3 runs to 15 residues. Germline V lookup: CDR1 SGHTA, CDR2 FQGTGA. The V and J ends lost 5 bases and 3 bases, in that order; junction bases with no gene match: 8. The CDR3 DNA sequence: TGTGCCAGCAGCCCCGGAAGAGCGGGAGAAGAGACCCAGTACTTC. It is translated as CASSPGRAGEETQYF.

The rearrangement uses TRBV7-9 and TRBJ2-5, with D possibly matching TRBD2 (5 bases). CDR3 length: 15 amino acids. The germline gives CDR1 SEHNR, CDR2 FQNEAQ (reference sequence). Trimming removed 1 base from V and 5 bases from J, with 14 bases in between. The CDR3 nucleotides read TGTGCCAGCAGCTTAGGCACTAGTGGCGGGGAGACCCAGTACTTC. Amino acids: CASSLGTSGGETQYF.

The chain combines TRBV19 with TRBJ2-7; TRBD1 matches at 8 bases. The length of the CDR3 is 13 residues. CDR1 LNHDA and CDR2 SQIVND come from the germline V gene (reference sequence). The junction had 8 bases not matched to a gene; V was cut back by 6 bases and J by 7 bases. The CDR3 protein is CASSSDRVGEQYF. The CDR3 bases are TGTGCCAGTAGCTCGGACAGGGTAGGTGAGCAGTACTTC.

V gene TRBV5-1 combines with J gene TRBJ2-1; possible D gene TRBD2, 6 bases. With 0 bases removed from V and 9 bases from J, the gap between germline ends came to 13 bases. The CDR3 sequence is 14 residues long. Germline CDR1 reads SGHRS; CDR2 reads YFSETQ. CDR3 loop: CASSLEASGGEQFF. The CDR3 region has the DNA TGCGCCAGCAGCTTGGAAGCCTCCGGGGGTGAGCAGTTCTTC. The whole variable domain, remainder taken from reference TRBV5-1 and TRBJ2-1, is KAGVTQTPRYLIKTRGQQVTLSCSPISGHRSVSWYQQTPGQGLQFLFEYFSETQRNKGNFPGRFSGRQFSNSRSEMNVSTLELGDSALYLCASSLEASGGEQFFGPGTRLTVL.